This entry concerns a single T cell receptor beta chain. The CDR3 is 14 residues long. V lost 2 bases, J lost 2 bases, and 3 bases stayed unmatched. The V gene's germline CDR1 is MNHEY and CDR2 SVGAGI. The data were obtained in a study of technical replicates of blood from a few donors. Data came from immunoSEQ multiplex PCR; TCRdb stores just in-frame clones and leaves some out. The table records 45,000 to 50,000 clones, 80% to 95% of them present only once. The sample consisted of PBMCs. V and J are TRBV6-5 and TRBJ2-7, with 7 bases aligning to TRBD1. This sequence was found in a human donor in good health. Some clones in this sample may be carry-over from other donors' samples. The CDR3 DNA reads TGTGCCAGCAGTTACCGACAGGGTGCCTACGAGCAGTACTTC. Amino acid sequence: CASSYRQGAYEQYF.